Shown below are 23 T cell receptor beta chains from a single sample sequenced in a study of cytomegalovirus exposure and HLA in healthy donors. The PCR had 60 Vbeta and 13 Jbeta primers. Generated by immunoSEQ multiplex PCR, the TCRdb table keeps only in-frame clones and is missing some. The sample includes around 220,000 clones, 75% of them seen just once. The specimen was PBMCs. Receptors were obtained from a woman aged 30 to 39 in good health and CMV-seronegative.

The gene calls are TRBV6-6 and TRBJ2-5, with 13 bases identical to TRBD2. The J call may be mistaken, given a closer DNA end match to TRBJ2-7. The CDR3 length is 15 residues. Germline V gene data show CDR1 as MNHNY and CDR2 as SVGAGI (reference sequence). The CDR3 nucleotides are TGTGCCAGCTCCATCACTAGCGGGAGGGCTAGCGAGCAGTACTTC. As protein: CASSITSGRASEQYF.

V usage is TRBV29-1 and J usage is TRBJ2-5; maybe TRBD2 (5 bases). V lost 5 bases to trimming and J lost 2 bases, with 12 bases between them. The CDR3 is 13 amino acids. Germline V gene data show CDR1 as SQVTM and CDR2 as ANQGSEA. The DNA for the CDR3 is TGCAGCGTTAACCGGGGAAGACAAGAGACCCAGTACTTC. Translating it yields CSVNRGRQETQYF.

This rearrangement joins TRBV27 to TRBJ2-7, with a possible D match to TRBD1 (5 bases). Germline CDR1 is MNHEY and CDR2 is SMNVEV (reference sequence). The CDR3 has 15 amino acids. Trimming shortened V by 2 bases and J by 6 bases, and 17 bases separated the two germline ends. The DNA for the CDR3 is TGTGCCAGCAGTTTAAATGGTAGACAGCCGTCCGAGCAGTACTTC. It is translated as CASSLNGRQPSEQYF.

This chain connects TRBV25-1 to TRBJ2-5, with 8 bases identical to TRBD1. This CDR3 spans 15 amino acids. Trimming removed 1 base from V and 3 bases from J; junction bases left unmatched: 4. Looked up from germline, CDR1 is MGHDK and CDR2 is SYGVNS. The CDR3 DNA is TGTGCCAGCAGTGAATGGACAGGGCCGGAAGAGACCCAGTACTTC. Translating gives CASSEWTGPEETQYF.

The chain employs TRBV5-6 and TRBJ1-1, with 8 bases fitting TRBD1. CDR3 length: 16 residues. V gave up 3 bases and J gave up 0 bases; unmatched junction bases: 7. Germline V lookup: CDR1 SGHDT, CDR2 YYEEEE. The CDR3 protein is CASSSGEQGVNTEAFF. The DNA for the CDR3 is TGTGCCAGCAGCTCGGGGGAACAGGGGGTGAACACTGAAGCTTTCTTT. The full variable domain, completed using reference TRBV5-6 and TRBJ1-1, is DAGVTQSPTHLIKTRGQQVTLRCSPKSGHDTVSWYQQALGQGPQFIFQYYEEEERQRGNFPDRFSGHQFPNYSSELNVNALLLGDSALYLCASSSGEQGVNTEAFFGQGTRLTVV.

CDR3 in amino acids: CASSLGLGGSYEQYF. The CDR3 region has the DNA TGTGCCAGCAGCTTAGGCCTCGGAGGGAGCTACGAGCAGTACTTC. The chain links TRBV7-3 to TRBJ2-7, with D possibly being TRBD2 (6 bases). CDR1 SGHTA and CDR2 FQGTGA come from the germline V gene. V shed 2 bases and J shed 3 bases, with 14 bases lying between them. CDR3 length: 15 residues.

This chain connects TRBV7-2 to TRBJ2-3; 10 bases are shared with TRBD2. This CDR3 spans 17 amino acids. Per the germline V gene, CDR1 is SGHTA and CDR2 is FQGNSA. The trim removed 1 base at V and 4 bases at J, leaving 8 bases unmatched. The DNA for the CDR3 is TGTGCCAGCAGCTTAGTAGGCCTAGCGGGGGTCGCAGATACGCAGTATTTT. The encoded protein is CASSLVGLAGVADTQYF.

In this sample, this clone turned up a few times. The rearrangement links TRBV9 to TRBJ1-4; TRBD1 agrees at 7 bases. The CDR3 has 15 amino acids. V lost 0 bases, J lost 8 bases, and 7 bases stayed unmatched. The germline V gene encodes CDR1 SGDLS and CDR2 YYNGEE. CDR3 in amino acids: CASSVERGLGEKLFF. The DNA for the CDR3 is TGTGCCAGCAGCGTAGAGAGGGGGCTAGGGGAAAAACTGTTTTTT.

This clone has a handful of counts. The chain recombines TRBV30 with TRBJ2-5; possible D gene TRBD1, 6 bases. Per germline, CDR1 GTSNPN and CDR2 SVGIG (reference sequence). CDR3 length: 14 amino acids. Trimming stripped 0 bases from V and 7 bases from J, with 15 bases between. CDR3 DNA: TGTGCCTGGAGTGTACTAAGTGTAGGGGGGACCCAGTACTTC. It is translated as CAWSVLSVGGTQYF.

The chain is built from TRBV5-4 and TRBJ2-1; 9 bases line up with TRBD1. The V gene end was trimmed by 4 bases and the J gene end by 9 bases; junction bases not matched to a gene: 11. Germline V CDR1 and CDR2: SGHNT, YYREEE (reference sequence). CDR3 length: 15 amino acids. CDR3 DNA: TGTGCCAGCAGCCAACCGGGACAGGGTACAATTGAGCAGTTCTTC. This sequence encodes CASSQPGQGTIEQFF.

This sequence joins TRBV2 and TRBJ1-6, with D possibly being TRBD1 (6 bases). The CDR3 is 15 residues long. Germline assignment: CDR1 SNHLY and CDR2 FYNNEI. The germline V and J ends were trimmed by 5 bases and 4 bases, with 12 bases remaining between them. CDR3 in amino acids: CASSYRDRYNSPLHF. In DNA, the CDR3 is TGTGCCAGCAGTTACAGGGATCGGTATAATTCACCCCTCCACTTT.

As to this clone: A junction boundary mismatches the germline segment, possibly from a read error. The J gene is TRBJ2-7, the V gene TRBV6-5; the match to TRBD2 covers 7 bases. CDR3 length: 13 residues. The germline gives CDR1 MNHEY, CDR2 SVGAGI. CDR3 nucleotide sequence: TGTGCCAGCAGCCCTAATGGGGGGGTTACTTCTCACTTC. Its protein product is CASSPNGGVTSHF.

The chain recombines TRBV7-9 with TRBJ2-1; D is uncertain. The length of the CDR3 is 14 residues. Germline V gene sequence: CDR1 SEHNR, CDR2 FQNEAQ (reference sequence). V lost 6 bases and J lost 6, with 15 bases in between. The CDR3 sequence is CASRMAESGNEQFF. The CDR3 coding sequence is TGTGCCAGCAGGATGGCCGAATCTGGCAATGAGCAGTTCTTC. The full variable domain, completed using reference TRBV7-9 and TRBJ2-1, is DTGVSQNPRHKITKRGQNVTFRCDPISEHNRLYWYRQTLGQGPEFLTYFQNEAQLEKSRLLSDRFSAERPKGSFSTLEIQRTEQGDSAMYLCASRMAESGNEQFFGPGTRLTVL.

Only one count was recorded for this clone. V and J are TRBV6-5 and TRBJ1-2, with 10 bases that match TRBD1. The CDR3 has 14 residues. J was trimmed by 8 bases and V by 4 bases; bases with no gene match: 7. CDR1 and CDR2 from the germline V gene are MNHEY and SVGAGI. The CDR3 DNA sequence: TGTGCCAGCAGTTTGACAGGGGGCGCACAGGGCTACACCTTC. Protein: CASSLTGGAQGYTF.

The chain combines TRBV12-5 with TRBJ1-1; TRBD1 might be the D (6 bases). The germline gives CDR1 LGHNT, CDR2 FRNRAP. The ends were cut back, 7 bases at V and 5 bases at J, with 17 bases in the middle. This CDR3 spans 14 amino acids. The CDR3 DNA reads as TGTGCTAGTGTCTGGGGGGGGGCCGTTACTGAAGCTTTCTTT. This translates into CASVWGGAVTEAFF.

Concerning this clone: The junction departs from the called germline gene at one end, perhaps through a read error. The chain employs TRBV11-3 and TRBJ2-7, with 12 bases fitting TRBD2. Germline-derived CDR1 and CDR2 are SGHNT and YENEEA. The CDR3 covers 15 residues. The CDR3 DNA sequence: TGTGCCAGCAGCTTAGATCAAACTAGCGGGGGGCCCGAGGGCTTC. As protein: CASSLDQTSGGPEGF. Filled out from reference TRBV11-3 and TRBJ2-7, the complete variable domain reads EAGVVQSPRYKIIEKKQPVAFWCNPISGHNTLYWYLQNLGQGPELLIRYENEEAVDDSQLPKDRFSAERLKGVDSTLKIQPAELGDSAVYLCASSLDQTSGGPEGFGPGTRLTVT.

The genes are TRBV6-5 and TRBJ1-1; maybe TRBD1 (6 bases). The V gene lost 2 bases and the J gene lost 4 bases, with 14 bases spanning the gap. The CDR3 covers 15 residues. The germline V gene encodes CDR1 MNHEY and CDR2 SVGAGI. The CDR3 coding sequence is TGTGCCAGCAGTTACGGAAGGGGGGGGGTCACTGAAGCTTTCTTT. Translation: CASSYGRGGVTEAFF.

The chain links TRBV2 to TRBJ2-7, with 7 nucleotides matching TRBD1. This CDR3 comprises 9 residues. Germline values: CDR1 SNHLY, CDR2 FYNNEI. In nucleotides, the CDR3 is TGTGCCAGCAGTCCGGGACAGCTTGTC. It encodes CASSPGQLV.

This clone was seen only a few times. A read error may account for a junction end that differs from germline. J is TRBJ1-6 and V is TRBV15; 7 positions match TRBD1. CDR3 length equals 16 residues. In germline, CDR1 is LNHNV, CDR2 YYDKDF (reference sequence). The CDR3 loop reads CATSPRDSYYNSPLNF. CDR3 bases: TGTGCCACCAGCCCAAGGGACAGCTACTATAATTCACCCCTCAACTTT.

This chain uses TRBV7-2 with TRBJ2-7, with D tentatively TRBD2 (6 bases). Germline CDR1 reads SGHTA; CDR2 reads FQGNSA. This CDR3 region has 15 residues. Between the trimmed V and J ends, which lost 3 bases and 3 bases, there was a span of 15 bases. The DNA of the CDR3 is TGTGCCAGCAGCTTCAGGCGTAGCGGAAACTACGAGCAGTACTTC. This gives the protein CASSFRRSGNYEQYF.

V is TRBV19 and J is TRBJ1-3; possible D gene TRBD1, 6 bases. Germline assignment: CDR1 LNHDA and CDR2 SQIVND (reference sequence). The CDR3 runs to 16 residues. V was clipped by 3 bases and J by 1 base, with 13 bases between them. CDR3 nucleotides: TGTGCCAGTAGTATCGGGGGGCTGGGTTCTGGAAACACCATATATTTT. Encoded protein: CASSIGGLGSGNTIYF.

This chain uses TRBV14 with TRBJ2-5; TRBD2 aligns across 8 bases. The DNA matches TRBJ2-7 better at its end, which makes the J call doubtful. The germline V gene has CDR1 SGHDN and CDR2 FVKESK. The CDR3 runs to 13 residues. The CDR3 DNA sequence: TGTGCCAGCAGCCAAGCGGGGGGGCGCGAGCAGTACTTC. Amino acids: CASSQAGGREQYF.

The genes are TRBV6-5 and TRBJ2-7; 7 bases fit TRBD1. Germline assignment: CDR1 MNHEY and CDR2 SVGAGI. V shed 0 bases, J shed 9 bases, and the junction held 11 bases outside the gene matches. The CDR3 is 15 amino acids. CDR3 coding DNA: TGTGCCAGCAGTTACTCGCGGACAGGCTTTAAGGTGCAGTACTTC. Translating it yields CASSYSRTGFKVQYF.